This T cell receptor beta chain was sequenced in a study of blood T cells in healthy people across ages. Through a sample-barcoded 5' primer and a J-beta primer mix, a second PCR was run for roughly 7 to 11 cycles. A single record per CDR3 protein comes from TCRdb applying MiXCR to the 5' RACE reads. This table holds 550,000 to 700,000 distinct CDR3 sequences, 27% found once. Findings and limits, study-wide: Naive T cell percentage by flow cytometry tracked strongly with beta diversity.

V gave up 4 bases and J gave up 8 bases; unmatched junction bases: 9. The CDR3 covers 13 residues. Germline V gives CDR1 DFQATT, CDR2 SNEGSKA (reference sequence). Aged roughly 6 to 95, donors were systemically healthy Caucasians from Russia. A note on this clonotype: Its target is unknown.

The sample was blood. The chain links TRBV20-1 to TRBJ1-2; the match to TRBD1 covers 8 bases. The sequence came from a woman aged 70-85 years in good health. The CDR3 here is CSATLGQGGGYTF. Here the CDR3 DNA reads TGCAGTGCTACCCTTGGACAGGGAGGAGGCTACACCTTC.